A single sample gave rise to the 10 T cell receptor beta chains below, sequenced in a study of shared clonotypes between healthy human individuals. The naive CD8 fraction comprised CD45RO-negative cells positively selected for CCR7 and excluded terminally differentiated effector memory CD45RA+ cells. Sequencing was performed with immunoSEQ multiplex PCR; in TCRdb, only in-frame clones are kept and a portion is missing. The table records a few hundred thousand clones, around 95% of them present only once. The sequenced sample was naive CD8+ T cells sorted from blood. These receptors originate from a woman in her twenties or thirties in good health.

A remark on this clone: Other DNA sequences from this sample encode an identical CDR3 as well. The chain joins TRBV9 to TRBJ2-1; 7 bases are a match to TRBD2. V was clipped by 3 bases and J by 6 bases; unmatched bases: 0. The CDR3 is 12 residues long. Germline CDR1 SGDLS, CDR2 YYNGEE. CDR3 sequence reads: CASSGLANEQFF. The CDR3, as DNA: TGTGCCAGCAGCGGACTAGCCAATGAGCAGTTCTTC.

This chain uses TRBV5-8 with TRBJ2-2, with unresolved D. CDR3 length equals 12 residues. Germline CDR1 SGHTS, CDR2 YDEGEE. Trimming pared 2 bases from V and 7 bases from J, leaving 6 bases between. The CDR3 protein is CASSFVVGELFF. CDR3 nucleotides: TGTGCCAGCAGCTTTGTGGTCGGGGAGCTGTTTTTT.

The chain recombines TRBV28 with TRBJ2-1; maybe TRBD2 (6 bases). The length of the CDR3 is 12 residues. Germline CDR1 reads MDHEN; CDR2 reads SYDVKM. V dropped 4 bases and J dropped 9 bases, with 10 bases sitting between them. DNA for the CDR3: TGTGCCAGCAGTTCCGGGGGAGGTGAGCAGTTCTTC. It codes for CASSSGGGEQFF.

The CDR3 DNA is TGTGCCAGCAACACGGGAGCGGGTCAAGAGACCCAGTACTTC. Protein: CASNTGAGQETQYF. This sequence joins TRBV28 and TRBJ2-5; the D gene is possibly TRBD2 (6 bases). Trimming removed 7 bases from V and 2 bases from J, with 14 bases in between. From germline, CDR1 is MDHEN and CDR2 SYDVKM. The CDR3 is 14 residues long.

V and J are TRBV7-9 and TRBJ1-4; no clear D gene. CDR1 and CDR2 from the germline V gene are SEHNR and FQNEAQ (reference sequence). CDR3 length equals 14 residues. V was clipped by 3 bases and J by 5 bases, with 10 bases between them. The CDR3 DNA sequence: TGTGCCAGCAGCTTTGGAGGGAAGAATGAAAAACTGTTTTTT. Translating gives CASSFGGKNEKLFF. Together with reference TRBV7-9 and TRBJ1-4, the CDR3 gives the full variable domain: DTGVSQNPRHKITKRGQNVTFRCDPISEHNRLYWYRQTLGQGPEFLTYFQNEAQLEKSRLLSDRFSAERPKGSFSTLEIQRTEQGDSAMYLCASSFGGKNEKLFFGSGTQLSVL.

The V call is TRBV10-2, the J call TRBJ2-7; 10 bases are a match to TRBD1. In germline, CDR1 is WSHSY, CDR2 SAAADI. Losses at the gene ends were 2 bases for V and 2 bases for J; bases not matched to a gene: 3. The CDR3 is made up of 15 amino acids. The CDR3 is CASSEGDRGPYEQYF. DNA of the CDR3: TGCGCCAGCAGTGAGGGGGACAGGGGACCCTACGAGCAGTACTTC.

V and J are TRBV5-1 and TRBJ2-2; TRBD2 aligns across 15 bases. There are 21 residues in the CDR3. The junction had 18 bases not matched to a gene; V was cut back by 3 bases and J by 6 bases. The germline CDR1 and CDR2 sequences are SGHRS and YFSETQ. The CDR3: CASSSLTGLAGGTGTAGELFF. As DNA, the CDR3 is TGCGCCAGCAGCTCCCTGACGGGACTAGCGGGAGGAACCGGGACGGCCGGGGAGCTGTTTTTT.

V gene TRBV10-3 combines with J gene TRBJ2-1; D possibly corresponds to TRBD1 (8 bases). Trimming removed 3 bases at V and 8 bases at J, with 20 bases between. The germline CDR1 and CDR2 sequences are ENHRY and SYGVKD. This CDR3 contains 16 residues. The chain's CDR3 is CAISDYREDRVDEQFF. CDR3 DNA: TGTGCCATCAGTGATTACCGGGAGGACAGGGTTGATGAGCAGTTCTTC.

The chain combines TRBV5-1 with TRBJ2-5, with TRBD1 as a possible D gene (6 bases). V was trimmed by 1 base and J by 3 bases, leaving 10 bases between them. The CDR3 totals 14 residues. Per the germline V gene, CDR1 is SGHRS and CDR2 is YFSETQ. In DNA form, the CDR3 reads TGCGCCAGCAGCTTGTGGCAGGGGAAAGAGACCCAGTACTTC. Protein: CASSLWQGKETQYF. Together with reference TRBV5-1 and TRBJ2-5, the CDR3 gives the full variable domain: KAGVTQTPRYLIKTRGQQVTLSCSPISGHRSVSWYQQTPGQGLQFLFEYFSETQRNKGNFPGRFSGRQFSNSRSEMNVSTLELGDSALYLCASSLWQGKETQYFGPGTRLLVL.

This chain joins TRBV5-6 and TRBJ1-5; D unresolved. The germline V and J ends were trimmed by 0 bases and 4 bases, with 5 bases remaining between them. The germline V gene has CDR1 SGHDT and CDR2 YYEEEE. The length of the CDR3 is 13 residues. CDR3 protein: CASSLGPNQPQHF. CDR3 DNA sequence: TGTGCCAGCAGCTTGGGTCCGAATCAGCCCCAGCATTTT.